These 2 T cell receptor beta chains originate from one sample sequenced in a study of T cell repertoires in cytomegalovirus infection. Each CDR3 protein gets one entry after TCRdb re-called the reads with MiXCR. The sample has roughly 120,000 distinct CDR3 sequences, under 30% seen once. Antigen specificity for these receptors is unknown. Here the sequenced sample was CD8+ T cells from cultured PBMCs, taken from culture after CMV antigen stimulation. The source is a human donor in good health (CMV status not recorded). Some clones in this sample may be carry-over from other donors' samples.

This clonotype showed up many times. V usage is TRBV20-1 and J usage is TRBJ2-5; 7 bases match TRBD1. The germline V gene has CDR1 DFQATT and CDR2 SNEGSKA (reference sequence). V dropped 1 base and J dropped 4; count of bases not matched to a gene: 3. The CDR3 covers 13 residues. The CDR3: CSARVAGGETQYF. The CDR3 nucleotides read TGCAGTGCTAGAGTTGCAGGGGGAGAGACCCAGTACTTC.

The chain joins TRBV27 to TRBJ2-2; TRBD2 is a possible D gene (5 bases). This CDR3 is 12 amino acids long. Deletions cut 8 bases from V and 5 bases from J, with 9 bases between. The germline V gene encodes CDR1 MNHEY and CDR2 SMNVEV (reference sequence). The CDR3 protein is CASHTGTGELFF. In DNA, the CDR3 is TGTGCCAGCCATACGGGGACCGGGGAGCTGTTTTTT.